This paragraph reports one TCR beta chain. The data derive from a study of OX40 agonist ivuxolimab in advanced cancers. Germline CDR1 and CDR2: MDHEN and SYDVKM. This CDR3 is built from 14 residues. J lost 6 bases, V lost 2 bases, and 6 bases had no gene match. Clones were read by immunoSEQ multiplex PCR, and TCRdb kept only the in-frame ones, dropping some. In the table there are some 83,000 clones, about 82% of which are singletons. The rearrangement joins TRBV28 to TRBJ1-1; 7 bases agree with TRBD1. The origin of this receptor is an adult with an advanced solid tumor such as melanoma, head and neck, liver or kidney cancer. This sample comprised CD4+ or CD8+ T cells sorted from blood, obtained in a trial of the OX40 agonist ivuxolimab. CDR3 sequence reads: CASSLQGGRAEAFF. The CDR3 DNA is TGTGCCAGCAGTTTACAGGGGGGGAGGGCTGAAGCTTTCTTT. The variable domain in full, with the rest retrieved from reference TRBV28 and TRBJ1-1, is DVKVTQSSRYLVKRTGEKVFLECVQDMDHENMFWYRQDPGLGLRLIYFSYDVKMKEKGDIPEGYSVSREKKERFSLILESASTNQTSMYLCASSLQGGRAEAFFGQGTRLTVV.